This note documents a single TCR beta chain sequence. The specificity of this receptor is unknown. With a much larger clone just one base away, this may be a read error. The CDR1 and CDR2 encoded by the germline V gene (reference sequence) are SEHNR and FQNEAQ. V and J are trimmed by 1 base and 3 bases, and the gene matches miss 9 bases of the junction. Reading from cysteine to phenylalanine, the CDR3 counts 17 amino acids. The sequence is cut down to CDR3 DNA, 51 bases in frame from base 1. The 39 donors, aged about 6 to 95 years, were systemically healthy Caucasian individuals from Russia. Around 10 milliliters of peripheral blood were collected from each donor into EDTA-treated Vacutainer tubes. Ficoll-Paque density-gradient centrifugation was used to isolate PBMCs, with at least 7 million obtained per sample. Total RNA, at least 6 micrograms per sample, was extracted from PBMCs with Trizol reagent. The percentages of naive CD45RAhigh/CD27high T cells were determined by flow cytometry on a PBMC aliquot from every donor.

The sample originates from a study of blood T cells in healthy people across ages (dated by TCRdb to about 2015). General notes on the study: In model experiments, roughly one uniquely barcoded TCR beta cDNA molecule per two T cells was captured by template switching. Using deep sequencing normalized with unique cDNA molecular identifiers, the study measured how TCR beta repertoire diversity changes with age. The donors were split into four age groups: young (average around 15 years), middle-aged (roughly 39), aged (62) and long-lived (approximately 80). To avoid experimental bias, donors of different ages were distributed randomly across sequencing lanes. For two donors (one aged 18 to 29 and one aged 80 or older), the study analyzed two additional independent replicas of 1 million unique cDNA reads from the same blood draw.

Library preparation employed 5' RACE. TCRdb lists the instrument as Illumina HiSeq 2500. A second PCR of 7 to 11 cycles was performed with a sample-barcoded 5' primer and a J-beta primer mix. A unique molecular identifier was introduced onto each TCR beta cDNA molecule by a template-switch 5' adaptor carrying 12 random nucleotides. Each sample yielded at least 2.5 million CDR3-containing paired-end reads. First-strand cDNA was synthesized from all RNA with the Mint cDNA synthesis kit, primed by a TRBC-specific oligonucleotide. Following uracil-DNA glycosylase treatment, a first 18-cycle PCR with universal primers M1SS and BC2_uni_R was performed on all cDNA. On the study's bioinformatics: For normalization, 1 million high-quality reads were randomly selected from each sample, with every read carrying a distinct molecular identifier. Instead of being binned into consensus sequences, reads with shared molecular identifiers were discarded. MiTCR, set to a Q25 quality threshold and the strictest error-elimination algorithm, was used for CDR3 identification, clonotype clustering and error correction. Lower-bound total TCR beta diversity was estimated with a nonparametric unseen species model using Euler transformation. TCRdb redid the processing of the public reads, applying fastp at Q25 and MiXCR, and retained in-frame beta chains. Rows are combined by CDR3 protein, so each entry shows the most common genes and DNA. The V and J calls were determined by TCRdb, not by the authors. The sample table contains hundreds of thousands of distinct CDR3 sequences; only one count was recorded for roughly 30% of them. 15% of the sample goes to the ten largest clones.

Study-wide findings and limitations: Since profiling was done on bulk unsorted PBMCs, naive and antigen-experienced compartments could not be conclusively compared. There was a strong correlation between observed TCR beta diversity and the percentage of naive T cells measured by flow cytometry. As age increased, observed TCR beta diversity per million T cells dropped in a roughly linear way, and a significant reduction was already evident by age 40. Because the CMV infection status of the donors was unknown, age-related changes in expanded clonotypes may potentially have been confounded. Total diversity estimates from one million sequenced T cells were considered lower bounds and underestimates. Compared with the aged group, the long-lived group had more naive CD4+ T cells, fewer expanded clones and increased TCR diversity, suggesting age selection.

This receptor was taken from an elderly woman in good health. Donor details come from another sample of the same person, matched by shared clones. Sequencing was carried out using blood. The chain is assembled from TRBV7-9 and TRBJ2-7, and 10 bases in between align with TRBD2. The CDR3 reads as follows: CASSLVGLARVYYEQYF. The DNA is as follows: TGTGCCAGCAGCTTAGTGGGACTAGCGAGGGTTTACTACGAGCAGTACTTC.